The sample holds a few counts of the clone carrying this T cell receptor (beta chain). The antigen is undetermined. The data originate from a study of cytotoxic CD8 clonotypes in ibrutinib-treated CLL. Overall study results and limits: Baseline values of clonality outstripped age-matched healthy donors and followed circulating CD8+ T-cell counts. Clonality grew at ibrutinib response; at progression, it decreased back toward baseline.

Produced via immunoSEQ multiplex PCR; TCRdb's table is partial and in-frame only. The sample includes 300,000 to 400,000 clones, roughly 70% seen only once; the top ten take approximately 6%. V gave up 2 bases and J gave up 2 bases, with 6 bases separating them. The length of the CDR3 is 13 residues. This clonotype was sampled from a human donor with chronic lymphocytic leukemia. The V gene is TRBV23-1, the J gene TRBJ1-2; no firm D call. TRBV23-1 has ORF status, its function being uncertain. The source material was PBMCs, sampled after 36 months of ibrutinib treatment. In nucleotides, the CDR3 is TGCGCCAGCAGTCAACCCGGAAACTATGGCTACACCTTC. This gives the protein CASSQPGNYGYTF.